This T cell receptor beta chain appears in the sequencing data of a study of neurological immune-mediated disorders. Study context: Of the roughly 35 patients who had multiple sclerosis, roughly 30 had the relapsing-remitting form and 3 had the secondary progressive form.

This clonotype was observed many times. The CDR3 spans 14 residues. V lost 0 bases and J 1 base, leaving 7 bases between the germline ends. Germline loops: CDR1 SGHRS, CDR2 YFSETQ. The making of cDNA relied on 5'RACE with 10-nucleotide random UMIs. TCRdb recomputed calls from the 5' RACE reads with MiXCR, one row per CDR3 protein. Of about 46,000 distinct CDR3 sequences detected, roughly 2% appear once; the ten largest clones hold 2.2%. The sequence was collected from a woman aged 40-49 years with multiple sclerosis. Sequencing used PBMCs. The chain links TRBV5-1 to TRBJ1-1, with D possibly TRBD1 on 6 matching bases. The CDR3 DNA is TGCGCCAGCAGCTTGGGAGGGGGGAACACTGAAGCTTTCTTT. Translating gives CASSLGGGNTEAFF.